Following are 14 T cell receptor beta chains from one sample sequenced in a study of cytomegalovirus exposure and HLA in healthy donors. Libraries were prepared by immunoSEQ multiplex PCR; TCRdb keeps only in-frame clonotypes and omits some of them. This table holds 150,000 to 200,000 clones, 85% found once. The sequencing input was PBMCs. All receptors come from a man aged 18 to 30 in good health and CMV-seropositive.

This chain's CDR3 is CASRTDRGWADTQYF. CDR3 coding DNA: TGTGCCAGCAGAACCGACAGGGGGTGGGCAGATACGCAGTATTTT. V usage is TRBV2 and J usage is TRBJ2-3; 9 positions agree with TRBD1. CDR1 is SNHLY and CDR2 is FYNNEI in the germline V gene. V lost 6 bases to trimming and J lost 4 bases; unmatched junction nucleotides: 8. This CDR3 region has 15 residues.

V usage is TRBV27 and J usage is TRBJ1-3; D is unresolved. This CDR3 region has 13 residues. Trimming pared 6 bases from V and 2 bases from J, leaving 8 bases between. Looked up from germline, CDR1 is MNHEY and CDR2 is SMNVEV (reference sequence). The CDR3 spells CASSLRPGNTIYF. CDR3 nucleotide sequence: TGTGCCAGCAGCCTCAGGCCTGGAAACACCATATATTTT.

This clone was counted a single time. This chain joins TRBV30 and TRBJ2-3, with 8 bases that match TRBD2. Germline V gene sequence: CDR1 GTSNPN, CDR2 SVGIG (reference sequence). The CDR3 has 13 amino acids. The ends lost 3 bases at V and 4 bases at J; junction bases unmatched: 3. The CDR3 here is CAWSGGAADTQYF. CDR3 nucleotides: TGTGCCTGGAGCGGGGGGGCCGCAGATACGCAGTATTTT.

V gene TRBV28 combines with J gene TRBJ2-7, with TRBD2 identical over 8 bases. CDR3 size: 15 residues. Germline V gives CDR1 MDHEN, CDR2 SYDVKM. V lost 3 bases, J lost 6 bases, and 10 bases stayed unmatched. CDR3 bases: TGTGCCAGCAGTTTTGGGGAGCGGGAGACGATCGAGCAGTACTTC. Translating gives CASSFGERETIEQYF.

As DNA, the CDR3 is TGTGCCAGCCTAACCCCCTACGAGCAGTACTTC. This codes for CASLTPYEQYF. V usage is TRBV2 and J usage is TRBJ2-7; no clear D gene. In germline, CDR1 is SNHLY, CDR2 FYNNEI. Between the trimmed V and J ends, which lost 8 bases and 2 bases, there was a span of 7 bases. This CDR3 is 11 amino acids long.

V usage is TRBV4-1 and J usage is TRBJ2-7, with a possible D match to TRBD1 (6 bases). The CDR3 sequence is 15 residues long. V lost 0 bases, J lost 3 bases, and 12 bases lay in between. Germline V gene data show CDR1 as MGHRA and CDR2 as YSYEKL. CDR3 residues: CASSQDRGDNYEQYF. The DNA for the CDR3 is TGCGCCAGCAGCCAAGATCGTGGGGACAACTACGAGCAGTACTTC.

The chain employs TRBV11-2 and TRBJ2-2; 8 bases match TRBD2. The length of the CDR3 is 16 residues. Germline V gives CDR1 SGHAT, CDR2 FQNNGV. V lost 4 bases and J lost 2; bases outside the gene matches: 6. The CDR3 DNA reads TGTGCCAGCAGCTCTCTAGCGGGCGGCAACACCGGGGAGCTGTTTTTT. Translating gives CASSSLAGGNTGELFF.

The gene calls are TRBV4-1 and TRBJ2-1; TRBD2 matches at 9 bases. This CDR3 spans 15 amino acids. Germline V gene sequence: CDR1 MGHRA, CDR2 YSYEKL. With V trimmed by 1 base and J by 4 bases, 2 bases remained unmatched. The CDR3 sequence is CASSQGAGGYNEQFF. CDR3 sequence (DNA): TGCGCCAGCAGCCAAGGGGCGGGAGGGTACAATGAGCAGTTCTTC.

The rearrangement joins TRBV5-4 to TRBJ2-1, with D possibly matching TRBD2 (6 bases). Germline assignment: CDR1 SGHNT and CDR2 YYREEE (reference sequence). The CDR3 is made up of 13 amino acids. Trimming shortened V by 4 bases and J by 6 bases, and 11 bases separated the two germline ends. For the CDR3, the DNA is TGTGCCAGCAGCCTAGGGACTTCCAATGAGCAGTTCTTC. Its protein is CASSLGTSNEQFF.

The chain has TRBV2 and TRBJ1-2; tentative D call: TRBD1 (6 bases). Looked up from germline, CDR1 is SNHLY and CDR2 is FYNNEI. V lost 5 bases, J lost 6 bases, and 13 bases lay in between. The CDR3 consists of 13 residues. The CDR3 region is CASSIRGLDGYTF. The CDR3 DNA follows: TGTGCCAGCAGTATCAGGGGTTTGGATGGCTACACCTTC.

V is TRBV2 and J is TRBJ2-7; 13 positions match TRBD2. The germline CDR1 and CDR2 sequences are SNHLY and FYNNEI. The CDR3 spans 14 residues. V lost 5 bases and J lost 10; bases outside the gene matches: 8. CDR3 region: CASSLTRLAGGQYF. In nucleotides, the CDR3 is TGTGCCAGCAGTTTAACAAGACTAGCGGGAGGACAGTACTTC.

V usage is TRBV4-1 and J usage is TRBJ2-1, with D tentatively TRBD1 (5 bases). Germline lookup yields CDR1 MGHRA and CDR2 YSYEKL. The V gene lost 0 bases and the J gene lost 12 bases, with 15 bases spanning the gap. This CDR3 has 14 amino acids. The CDR3 spells CASSQEWQGRRQFF. The CDR3 DNA follows: TGCGCCAGCAGCCAAGAGTGGCAGGGCCGGCGGCAGTTCTTC.

This chain joins TRBV28 and TRBJ1-6, with no clear D. Germline V gives CDR1 MDHEN, CDR2 SYDVKM. The CDR3 loop spans 15 amino acids. The ends were cut back, 5 bases at V and 1 base at J, with 9 bases in the middle. The CDR3 DNA is TGTGCCAGCAGTCCCCCAGGATCCTATAATTCACCCCTCCACTTT. Amino acids: CASSPPGSYNSPLHF.

V and J are TRBV5-1 and TRBJ2-7, with a weak D call TRBD1 (5 bases). Per germline, CDR1 SGHRS and CDR2 YFSETQ. V was pared by 0 bases and J by 6 bases, with 16 bases between. There are 15 residues in the CDR3. CDR3 residues: CASSLERQGASEQYF. In nucleotides, the CDR3 is TGCGCCAGCAGCTTGGAACGGCAGGGCGCGTCCGAGCAGTACTTC.